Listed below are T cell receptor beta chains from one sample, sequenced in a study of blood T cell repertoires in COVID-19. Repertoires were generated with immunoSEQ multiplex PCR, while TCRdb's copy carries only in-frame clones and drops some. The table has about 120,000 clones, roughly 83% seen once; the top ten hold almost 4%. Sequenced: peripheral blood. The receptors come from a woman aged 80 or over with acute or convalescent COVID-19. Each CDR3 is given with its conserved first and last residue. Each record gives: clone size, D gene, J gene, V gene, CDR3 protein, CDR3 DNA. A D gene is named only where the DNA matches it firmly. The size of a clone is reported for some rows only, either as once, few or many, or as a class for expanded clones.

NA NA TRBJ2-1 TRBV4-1 CASSQVPGGTYNEQFF TGCGCCAGCAGCCAAGTGCCAGGAGGAACCTACAATGAGCAGTTCTTC
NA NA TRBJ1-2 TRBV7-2 CASSLGPAGEGYTF TGTGCCAGCAGCTTAGGACCGGCGGGCGAGGGCTACACCTTC
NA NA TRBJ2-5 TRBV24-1 CATSETFGGTQYF TGTGCCACCAGTGAGACTTTTGGTGGGACCCAGTACTTC
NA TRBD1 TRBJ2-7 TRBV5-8 CASSLVSGGSEQYF TGTGCCAGCAGCTTGGTGTCAGGGGGTAGCGAGCAGTACTTC
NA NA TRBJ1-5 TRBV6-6 CASSYSRDYSNQPQHF TGTGCCAGCAGTTACTCTCGGGATTATAGCAATCAGCCCCAGCATTTT
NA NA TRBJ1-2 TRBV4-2 CASSPPRSYGYTF TGTGCCAGCAGCCCCCCCAGGTCCTATGGCTACACCTTC
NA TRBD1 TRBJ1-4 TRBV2 CASRMTGTEKLFF TGTGCCAGCAGGATGACAGGGACGGAAAAACTGTTTTTT
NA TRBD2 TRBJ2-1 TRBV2 CASSESAGGPGEQFF TGTGCCAGCAGTGAGTCAGCGGGAGGGCCGGGTGAGCAGTTCTTC
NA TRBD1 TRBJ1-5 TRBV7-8 CASSLGSGGRSNQPQHF TGTGCCAGCAGCTTAGGCTCAGGGGGAAGGAGCAATCAGCCCCAGCATTTT
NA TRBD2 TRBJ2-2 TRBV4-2 CASSHWTSGGPGELFF TGTGCCAGCAGCCACTGGACTAGCGGGGGGCCCGGGGAGCTGTTTTTT
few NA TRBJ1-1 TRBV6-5 CASGGELGTEAFF TGTGCCAGCGGGGGGGAACTGGGGACTGAAGCTTTCTTT
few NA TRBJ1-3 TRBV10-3 CAISEQGPGNTIYF TGTGCCATCAGTGAACAGGGACCTGGAAACACCATATATTTT
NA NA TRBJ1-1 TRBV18 CASTGSGTPNTEAFF TGTGCCAGCACAGGTAGCGGGACACCGAACACTGAAGCTTTCTTT
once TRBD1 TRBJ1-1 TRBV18 CASSDRGGTEAFF TGTGCCAGCTCAGACAGGGGAGGGACTGAAGCTTTCTTT